A selection of T cell receptor beta chains follows, all from one sample in a study of shared clonotypes between healthy human individuals. Only in-frame clones appear in the TCRdb table, and some are missing; sequencing was by immunoSEQ multiplex PCR. The table shows approximately 2,000,000 clones, with around 90% occurring only once. Sequencing was performed on naive CD4+ T cells from PBMCs. Every receptor here comes from a man aged 18 to 29 in good health. Some clones in this sample may be carry-over from other donors' samples. The CDR3 runs from the conserved cysteine through the conserved F or W. Each record gives: V gene, CDR3 length, clone size, J gene, D gene, CDR3 protein, CDR3 DNA. The D gene is left open where the match is weak. Clone size, where shown, is once, few, many, or a class for clones that have expanded.

>TRBV7-9|15|NA|TRBJ1-5|TRBD1
CASSHGTGNHQPQHF
TGTGCCAGCAGCCATGGGACAGGGAACCATCAGCCCCAGCATTTT
>TRBV18|17|NA|TRBJ2-2|TRBD2
CASSPISGHPNTGELFF
TGTGCCAGCTCACCGATTAGCGGGCATCCGAACACCGGGGAGCTGTTTTTT
>TRBV10-3|11|NA|TRBJ1-1|NA
CAISESREAFF
TGTGCCATCAGTGAGTCGAGAGAAGCTTTCTTT
>TRBV5-1|15|NA|TRBJ2-2|NA
CASSWGGQNTGELFF
TGCGCCAGCAGTTGGGGAGGACAGAACACCGGGGAGCTGTTTTTT
>TRBV18|17|NA|TRBJ2-7|TRBD2
CASSPTLGGTAVYEQYF
TGTGCCAGCTCACCCACCCTCGGGGGGACGGCAGTCTACGAGCAGTACTTC
>TRBV28|16|NA|TRBJ1-4|NA
CASSTREARAYEKLFF
TGTGCCAGCTCGACCCGCGAGGCGCGGGCGTATGAAAAACTGTTTTTT
>TRBV4-2|14|once|TRBJ1-6|TRBD1
CASSRGQGPTPLHF
TGTGCCAGCAGCCGGGGACAGGGGCCGACACCCCTCCACTTT
>TRBV9|17|NA|TRBJ1-1|NA
CASSVGPLGGMNTEAFF
TGTGCCAGCAGCGTAGGTCCCCTGGGAGGAATGAACACTGAAGCTTTCTTT
>TRBV18|16|NA|TRBJ1-5|NA
CASSPGAGSQDQPQHF
TGTGCCAGCTCACCAGGAGCAGGGTCCCAGGATCAGCCCCAGCATTTT
>TRBV19|16|NA|TRBJ2-3|TRBD2
CASSIVASGYTDTQYF
TGTGCCAGTAGTATAGTTGCTAGCGGATACACAGATACGCAGTATTTT
>TRBV11-2|14|NA|TRBJ2-7|NA
CASSWDRSSDEQYF
TGTGCCAGCAGCTGGGACCGCTCAAGTGACGAGCAGTACTTC
>TRBV5-4|16|once|TRBJ1-1|NA
CASSSLAPGGNTEAFF
TGTGCCAGCAGCTCCCTGGCTCCGGGGGGGAACACTGAAGCTTTCTTT
>TRBV28|15|once|TRBJ2-1|TRBD2
CASSLSTSGRGRQFF
TGTGCCAGCAGTTTATCGACTAGCGGGAGAGGTCGGCAGTTCTTC
>TRBV11-2|10|NA|TRBJ2-1|NA
CASSSEIQFF
TGTGCCAGCAGCTCAGAGATTCAGTTCTTC
>TRBV5-6|14|once|TRBJ2-7|NA
CASSRSPSVDEQYF
TGTGCCAGCAGCCGGAGCCCTAGCGTAGACGAGCAGTACTTC
>TRBV5-5|14|NA|TRBJ1-3|NA
CASSSGYSGNTIYF
TGTGCCAGCAGCTCCGGTTACTCTGGAAACACCATATATTTT